A selection of T cell receptor beta chains follows, all from one sample in a study of cytomegalovirus exposure and HLA in healthy donors. Some clones are missing from TCRdb's copy, which holds only in-frame ones; the method was immunoSEQ multiplex PCR. Of more than 85,000 clones in the sample, roughly 12% are singletons; the top ten hold about 16%. Sequences were obtained from PBMCs. These receptors came from a man in his forties in good health and CMV-seropositive. Each CDR3 is given with its conserved first and last residue. Each record gives: CDR3 length, clone size, V gene, D gene, J gene, CDR3 DNA, CDR3 protein. The D gene is left open where the match is weak. Where a row states a size, it is once, few, many or the class of an expanded clone; other rows omit it.

13,.,TRBV5-6,TRBD1,TRBJ2-7,TGTGCCAGCAGCCTACAGGGGGCGTGGGAGCAGTACTTC,CASSLQGAWEQYF
15,few,TRBV5-1,.,TRBJ1-3,TGCGCCAGCAGCTTGGGACGGAGCTCTGGAAACACCATATATTTT,CASSLGRSSGNTIYF
14,few,TRBV10-3,TRBD2,TRBJ2-7,TGTGCCATCAGTCTGCGGGAGGGGCACTACGAGCAGTACTTC,CAISLREGHYEQYF
16,few,TRBV7-6,.,TRBJ1-4,TGTGCCAGCAGCTGGGGGGCGGGGGATCTTAATGAAAAACTGTTTTTT,CASSWGAGDLNEKLFF
16,.,TRBV14,.,TRBJ2-7,TGTGCCAGCAGCCCTCTGGACAGCGGCCCCTCCTACGAGCAGTACTTC,CASSPLDSGPSYEQYF
14,.,TRBV6-5,.,TRBJ1-5,TGTGCCAGCCAGCCAGCGGGGGCCAATCAGCCCCAGCATTTT,CASQPAGANQPQHF
15,few,TRBV7-9,TRBD1,TRBJ1-1,TGTGCCAGCAGGACCGGACAGGGGAGAGTATCTGAAGCTTTCTTT,CASRTGQGRVSEAFF
14,few,TRBV30,TRBD2,TRBJ2-2,TGTGCCTGGGACCCCAGCGGGACGACCGGGGAGCTGTTTTTT,CAWDPSGTTGELFF
18,.,TRBV10-3,.,TRBJ1-2,TGTGCCATCAGTGAGTCGTCGCAGGGTATACAAGCTAACTATGGCTACACCTTC,CAISESSQGIQANYGYTF
14,.,TRBV6-5,.,TRBJ2-5,TGTGCCAGCAGTTACGCCTCTAAAAAGTCGACCCAGTACTTC,CASSYASKKSTQYF
13,few,TRBV5-4,.,TRBJ1-1,TGTGCCAGCAGCTTGGGACAGGACCTTGAAGCTTTCTTT,CASSLGQDLEAFF
16,few,TRBV7-2,TRBD1,TRBJ1-4,TGTGCCAGCAGCTCCACTTACAGGGGTATGGGTGAAAAACTGTTTTTT,CASSSTYRGMGEKLFF
15,.,TRBV6-4,TRBD1,TRBJ1-1,TGTGCCAGCAGCCTGGACAGGGGGGCGAACACTGAAGCTTTCTTT,CASSLDRGANTEAFF
14,few,TRBV10-3,.,TRBJ1-1,TGTGCCACCGCCGACGGGACTTTGAACACTGAAGCTTTCTTT,CATADGTLNTEAFF
15,.,TRBV7-9,.,TRBJ2-3,TGTGCCAGCAGCCCATGGACAGGGAGGGCAGATACGCAGTATTTT,CASSPWTGRADTQYF
16,.,TRBV5-4,TRBD1,TRBJ1-2,TGTGCCAGCAGCTCGTTCCGGGACAGTGAGAACTATGGCTACACCTTC,CASSSFRDSENYGYTF
13,few,TRBV19,.,TRBJ1-5,TGTGCCAGTAGACAGGGAGGGAGTCAGCCCCAGCATTTT,CASRQGGSQPQHF
14,few,TRBV5-1,TRBD1,TRBJ2-3,TGCGCCAGTAGTACAGGGGTGGGCACAGATACGCAGTATTTT,CASSTGVGTDTQYF
13,few,TRBV6-4,.,TRBJ2-3,TGTGCCATCACAGGGGACTTCACAGATACGCAGTATTTT,CAITGDFTDTQYF
15,few,TRBV7-9,.,TRBJ1-1,TGTGCCAGCACCCCCGGGGGACTCGGGAACACTGAAGCTTTCTTT,CASTPGGLGNTEAFF
12,.,TRBV9,.,TRBJ1-2,TGTGCCAGCAGCGGGCTAGGGGTTGGCTACACCTTC,CASSGLGVGYTF
14,.,TRBV5-1,.,TRBJ2-5,TGCGCCAGCAGCTTTGGACAACCCCAAGAGACCCAGTACTTC,CASSFGQPQETQYF
15,.,TRBV7-9,TRBD1,TRBJ2-1,TGTGCCAGCAGATCCGGGACAGACCTTTACAATGAGCAGTTCTTC,CASRSGTDLYNEQFF
14,.,TRBV7-3,TRBD1,TRBJ2-3,TGTGCCAGCAGCCTCGGACAGGGGCCAGATACGCAGTATTTT,CASSLGQGPDTQYF
17,few,TRBV15,TRBD2,TRBJ2-3,TGTGCCACCAGCAGGGGACTAGCGGCCCCAAGGACAGATACGCAGTATTTT,CATSRGLAAPRTDTQYF
14,.,TRBV9,.,TRBJ2-7,TGTGCCAGCAGCGCCCCGGGACACCTGTACGAGCAGTACTTC,CASSAPGHLYEQYF